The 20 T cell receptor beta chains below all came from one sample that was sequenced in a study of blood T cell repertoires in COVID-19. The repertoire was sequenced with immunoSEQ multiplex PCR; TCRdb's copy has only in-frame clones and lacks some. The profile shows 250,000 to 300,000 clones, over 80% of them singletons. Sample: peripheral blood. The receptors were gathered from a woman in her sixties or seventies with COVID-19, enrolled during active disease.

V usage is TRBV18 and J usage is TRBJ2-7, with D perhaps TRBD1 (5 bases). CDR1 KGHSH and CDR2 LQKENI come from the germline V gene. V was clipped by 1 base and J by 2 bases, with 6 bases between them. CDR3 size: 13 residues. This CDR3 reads CASSPQGTYEQYF. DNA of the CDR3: TGTGCCAGCTCACCACAGGGGACCTACGAGCAGTACTTC.

The CDR3 DNA sequence: TGTGCCACAGAAGGACAGGATCGCTACGAGCAGTACTTC. Protein: CATEGQDRYEQYF. The gene calls are TRBV10-3 and TRBJ2-7; 7 bases map to TRBD1. The V and J ends lost 10 bases and 3 bases, in that order; junction bases with no gene match: 9. The CDR3 is 13 residues long. The germline V gene encodes CDR1 ENHRY and CDR2 SYGVKD.

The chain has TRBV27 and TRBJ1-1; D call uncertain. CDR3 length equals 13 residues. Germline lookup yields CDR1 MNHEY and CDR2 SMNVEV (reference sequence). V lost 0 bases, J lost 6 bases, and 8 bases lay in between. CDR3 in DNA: TGTGCCAGCAGTTTATCGGGAGGCTCTGAAGCTTTCTTT. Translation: CASSLSGGSEAFF.

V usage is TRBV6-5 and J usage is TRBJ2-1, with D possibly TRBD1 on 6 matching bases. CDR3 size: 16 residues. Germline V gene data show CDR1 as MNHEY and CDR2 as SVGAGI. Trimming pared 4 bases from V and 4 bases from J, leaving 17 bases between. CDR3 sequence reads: CASSLVTGNFYNEQFF. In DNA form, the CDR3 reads TGTGCCAGCAGTTTAGTAACAGGGAACTTTTACAATGAGCAGTTCTTC.

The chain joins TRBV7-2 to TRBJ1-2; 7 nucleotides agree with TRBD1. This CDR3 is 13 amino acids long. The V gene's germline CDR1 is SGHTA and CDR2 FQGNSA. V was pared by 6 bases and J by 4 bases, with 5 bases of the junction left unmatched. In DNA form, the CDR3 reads TGTGCCAGCAGAAGGACAGGTCTCTATGGCTACACCTTC. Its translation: CASRRTGLYGYTF.

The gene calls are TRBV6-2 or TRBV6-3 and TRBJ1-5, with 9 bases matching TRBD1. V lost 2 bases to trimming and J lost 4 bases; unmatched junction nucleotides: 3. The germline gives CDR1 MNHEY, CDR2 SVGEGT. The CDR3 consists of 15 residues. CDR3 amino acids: CASSYDGQGNQPQHF. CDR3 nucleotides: TGTGCCAGCAGTTACGATGGACAGGGGAATCAGCCCCAGCATTTT.

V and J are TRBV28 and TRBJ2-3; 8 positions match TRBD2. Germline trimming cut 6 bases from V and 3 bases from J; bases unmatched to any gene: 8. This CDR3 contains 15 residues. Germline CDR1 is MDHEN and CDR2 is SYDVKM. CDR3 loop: CASRSPGGPTDTQYF. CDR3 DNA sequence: TGTGCCAGCAGGTCCCCGGGAGGGCCTACAGATACGCAGTATTTT.

CDR3 sequence (DNA): TGTGCCAGTAGTCCCCCGGGGAGGAACACCGGGGAGCTGTTTTTT. Protein: CASSPPGRNTGELFF. The chain recombines TRBV19 with TRBJ2-2; TRBD2 might be the D (5 bases). From germline, CDR1 is LNHDA and CDR2 SQIVND (reference sequence). V lost 5 bases to trimming and J lost 1 base, with 11 bases between them. This CDR3 spans 15 amino acids.

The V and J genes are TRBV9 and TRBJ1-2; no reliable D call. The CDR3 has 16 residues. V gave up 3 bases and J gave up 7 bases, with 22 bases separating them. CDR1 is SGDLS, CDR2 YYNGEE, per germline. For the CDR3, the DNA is TGTGCCAGCAGCGACCGGCTCGGGTCTCCTTTAGGTGGCTACACCTTC. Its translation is CASSDRLGSPLGGYTF.

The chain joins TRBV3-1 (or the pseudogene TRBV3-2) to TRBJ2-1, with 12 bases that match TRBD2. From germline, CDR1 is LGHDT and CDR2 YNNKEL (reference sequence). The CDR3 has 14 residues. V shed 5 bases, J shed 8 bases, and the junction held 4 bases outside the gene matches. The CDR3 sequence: CASSALAGGDEQFF. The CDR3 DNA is TGTGCCAGCAGCGCGCTAGCGGGAGGGGATGAGCAGTTCTTC.

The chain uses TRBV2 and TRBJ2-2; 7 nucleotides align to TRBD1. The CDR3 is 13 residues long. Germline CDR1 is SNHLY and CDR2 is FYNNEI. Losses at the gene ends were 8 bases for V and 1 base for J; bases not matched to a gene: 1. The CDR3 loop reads CASGDRNTGELFF. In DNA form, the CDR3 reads TGTGCCAGCGGGGACAGGAACACCGGGGAGCTGTTTTTT.

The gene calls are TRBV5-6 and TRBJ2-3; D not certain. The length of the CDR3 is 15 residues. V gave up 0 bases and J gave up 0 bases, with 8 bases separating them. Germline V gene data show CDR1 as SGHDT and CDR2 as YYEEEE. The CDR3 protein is CASSLGPLSTDTQYF. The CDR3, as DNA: TGTGCCAGCAGCTTGGGTCCGCTAAGCACAGATACGCAGTATTTT.

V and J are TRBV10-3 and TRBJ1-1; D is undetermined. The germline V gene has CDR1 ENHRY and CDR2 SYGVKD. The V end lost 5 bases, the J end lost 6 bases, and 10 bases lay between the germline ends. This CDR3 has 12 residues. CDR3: CAISPNVAEAFF. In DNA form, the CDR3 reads TGTGCCATCAGTCCGAATGTAGCTGAAGCTTTCTTT.

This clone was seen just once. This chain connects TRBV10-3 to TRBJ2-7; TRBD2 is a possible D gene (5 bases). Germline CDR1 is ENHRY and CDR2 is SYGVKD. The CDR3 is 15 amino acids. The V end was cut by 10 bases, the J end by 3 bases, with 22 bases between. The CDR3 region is CATTRSGILNYEQYF. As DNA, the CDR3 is TGTGCCACAACCCGCTCCGGGATCTTGAACTACGAGCAGTACTTC.

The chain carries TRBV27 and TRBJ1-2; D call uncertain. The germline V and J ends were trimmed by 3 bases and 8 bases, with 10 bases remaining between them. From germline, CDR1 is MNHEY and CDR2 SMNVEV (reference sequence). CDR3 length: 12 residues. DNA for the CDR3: TGTGCCAGCAGTTTCCGCGGATCCGGCTACACCTTC. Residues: CASSFRGSGYTF.

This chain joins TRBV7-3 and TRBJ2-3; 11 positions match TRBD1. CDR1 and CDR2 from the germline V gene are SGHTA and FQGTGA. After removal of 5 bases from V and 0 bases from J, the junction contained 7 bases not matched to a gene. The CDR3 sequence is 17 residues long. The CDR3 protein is CASSIGTGGTSTDTQYF. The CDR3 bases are TGTGCCAGCAGCATCGGGACAGGGGGGACTAGCACAGATACGCAGTATTTT.

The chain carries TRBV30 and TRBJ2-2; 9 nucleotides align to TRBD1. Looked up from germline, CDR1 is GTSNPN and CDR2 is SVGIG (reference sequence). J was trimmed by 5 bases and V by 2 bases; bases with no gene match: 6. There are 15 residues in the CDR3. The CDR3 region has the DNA TGTGCCTGGAGTAGACAGGGGGATAATACCGGGGAGCTGTTTTTT. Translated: CAWSRQGDNTGELFF.

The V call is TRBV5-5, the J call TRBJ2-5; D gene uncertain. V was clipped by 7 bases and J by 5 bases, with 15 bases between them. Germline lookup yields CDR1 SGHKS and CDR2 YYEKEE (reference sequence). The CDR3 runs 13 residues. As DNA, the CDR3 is TGTGCCAGCTCAAGTGATAGCTGGGAGACCCAGTACTTC. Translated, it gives CASSSDSWETQYF. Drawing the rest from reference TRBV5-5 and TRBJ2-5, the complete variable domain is DAGVTQSPTHLIKTRGQQVTLRCSPISGHKSVSWYQQVLGQGPQFIFQYYEKEERGRGNFPDRFSARQFPNYSSELNVNALLLGDSALYLCASSSDSWETQYFGPGTRLLVL.

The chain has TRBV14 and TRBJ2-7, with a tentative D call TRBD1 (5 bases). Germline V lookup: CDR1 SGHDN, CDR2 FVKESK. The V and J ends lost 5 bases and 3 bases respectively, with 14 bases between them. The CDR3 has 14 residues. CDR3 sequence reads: CASSIDSFLYEQYF. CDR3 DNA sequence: TGTGCCAGCAGCATAGACAGCTTCCTCTACGAGCAGTACTTC.

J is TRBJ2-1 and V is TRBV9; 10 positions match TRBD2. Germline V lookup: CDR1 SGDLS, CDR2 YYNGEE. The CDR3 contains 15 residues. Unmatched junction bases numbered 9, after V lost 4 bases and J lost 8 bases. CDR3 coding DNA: TGTGCCAGCAGCCGGACTAGCGGTCATAGAGATGAGCAGTTCTTC. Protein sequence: CASSRTSGHRDEQFF.